Detailed here is one T cell receptor beta chain. The CDR3 extends over 14 amino acids. Unmatched junction bases numbered 6, after V lost 5 bases and J lost 4 bases. Next came a second PCR, run for about 6 to 11 cycles, which used a sample-barcoded 5' primer along with a J-beta primer mix. TCRdb recomputed calls from the 5' RACE reads with MiXCR, one row per CDR3 protein. The table includes 800,000 to 1,300,000 distinct CDR3 sequences, approximately 25% detected once. These data originate in a study of blood T cells in healthy people across ages. This sample also appeared in a second study, on T cells of mothers and their children. That publication notes: Sample barcodes and 2-4 random nucleotides were added by the M1S primer of the second PCR. For each mother, over 9.5 million TCR beta CDR3 reads were obtained, and for each child, a few million.

The chain links TRBV12-3 or TRBV12-4 to TRBJ1-1, with 8 bases that match TRBD1. The sequenced material came from blood. The receptor was isolated from a girl aged 2 to 9 in good health. The chain's CDR3 is CASSTSGGRTEAFF. In DNA, the CDR3 is TGTGCCAGCAGTACATCAGGGGGCCGCACTGAAGCTTTCTTT.